The next 2 T cell receptor beta chains were all read from a single sample in a study of T cell changes during pregnancy in multiple sclerosis. The protocol was immunoSEQ multiplex PCR, while the TCRdb copy is restricted to in-frame clones and leaves out a portion. The data show approximately 53,000 clones, with more than 80% seen just once and less than 0.4% held by the top ten. Sample: CD4+ T cells from peripheral blood mononuclear cells, taken before pregnancy. All receptors derive from a female donor with multiple sclerosis, enrolled in a pregnancy study.

The chain combines TRBV30 with TRBJ1-3; 7 nucleotides line up with TRBD1. V trimming: 6 bases; J trimming: 0 bases; junction bases outside the gene matches: 8. This CDR3 is built from 15 residues. Germline V lookup: CDR1 GTSNPN, CDR2 SVGIG (reference sequence). The CDR3 loop is CACEGAPSSGNTIYF. The CDR3 DNA follows: TGTGCCTGTGAGGGGGCTCCGAGCTCTGGAAACACCATATATTTT.

The gene calls are TRBV28 and TRBJ1-1; D is perhaps TRBD1 (5 bases). The CDR3 has 15 amino acids. V lost 3 bases and J 0 bases, leaving 11 bases between the germline ends. Germline-derived CDR1 and CDR2 are MDHEN and SYDVKM. CDR3 coding DNA: TGTGCCAGCAGTTTTTGGGGGGGATTGAACACTGAAGCTTTCTTT. Residues: CASSFWGGLNTEAFF.